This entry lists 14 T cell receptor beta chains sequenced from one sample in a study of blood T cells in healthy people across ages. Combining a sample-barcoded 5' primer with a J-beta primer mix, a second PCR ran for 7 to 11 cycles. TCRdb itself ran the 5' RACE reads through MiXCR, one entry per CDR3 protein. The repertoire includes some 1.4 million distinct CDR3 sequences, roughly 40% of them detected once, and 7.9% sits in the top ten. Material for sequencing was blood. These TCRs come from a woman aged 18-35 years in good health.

The CDR3 loop is CASSAVTLTSYGYTF. The CDR3 bases are TGTGCCAGCAGCGCCGTAACGTTAACTAGCTATGGCTACACCTTC. This chain links TRBV7-9 with TRBJ1-2; D ambiguous. The CDR3 runs 15 residues. Germline V gives CDR1 SEHNR, CDR2 FQNEAQ (reference sequence). V dropped 5 bases and J dropped 4 bases, with 17 bases sitting between them.

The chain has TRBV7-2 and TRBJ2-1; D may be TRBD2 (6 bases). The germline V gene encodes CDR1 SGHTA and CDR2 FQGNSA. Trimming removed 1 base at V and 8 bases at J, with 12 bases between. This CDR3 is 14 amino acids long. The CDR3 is CASSLGLGRHEQFF. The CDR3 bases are TGTGCCAGCAGCTTAGGACTAGGTAGACATGAGCAGTTCTTC.

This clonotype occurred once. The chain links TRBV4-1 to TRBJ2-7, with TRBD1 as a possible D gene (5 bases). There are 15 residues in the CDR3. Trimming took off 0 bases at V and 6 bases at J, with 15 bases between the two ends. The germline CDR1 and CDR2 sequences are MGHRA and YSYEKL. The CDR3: CASSQDLPGWSEQYF. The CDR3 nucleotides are TGCGCCAGCAGCCAAGATCTCCCAGGGTGGTCCGAGCAGTACTTC.

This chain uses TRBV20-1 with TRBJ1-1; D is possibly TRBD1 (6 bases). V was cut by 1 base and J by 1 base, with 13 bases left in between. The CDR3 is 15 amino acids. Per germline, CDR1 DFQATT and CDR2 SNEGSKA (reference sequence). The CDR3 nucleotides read TGCAGTGCTAGAGCCCCGGCAGGGGCGAACACTGAAGCTTTCTTT. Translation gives CSARAPAGANTEAFF.

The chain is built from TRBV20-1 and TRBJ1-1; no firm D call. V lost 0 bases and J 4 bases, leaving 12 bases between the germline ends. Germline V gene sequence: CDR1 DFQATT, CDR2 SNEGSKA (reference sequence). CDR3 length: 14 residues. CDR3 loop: CSARDLAGITEAFF. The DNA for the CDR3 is TGCAGTGCTAGAGACTTGGCAGGCATCACTGAAGCTTTCTTT.

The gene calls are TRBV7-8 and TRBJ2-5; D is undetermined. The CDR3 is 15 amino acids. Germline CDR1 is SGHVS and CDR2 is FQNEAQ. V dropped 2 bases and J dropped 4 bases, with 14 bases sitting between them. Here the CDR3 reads CASSLQAVHRETQYF. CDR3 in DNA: TGTGCCAGCAGCTTACAGGCGGTTCATCGAGAGACCCAGTACTTC.

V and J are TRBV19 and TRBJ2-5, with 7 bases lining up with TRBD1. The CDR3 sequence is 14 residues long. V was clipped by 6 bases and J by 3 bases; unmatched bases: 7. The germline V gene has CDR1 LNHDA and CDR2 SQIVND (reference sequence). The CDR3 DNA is TGTGCCAGTAGGTCCGGACAGGACAAAGAGACCCAGTACTTC. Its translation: CASRSGQDKETQYF.

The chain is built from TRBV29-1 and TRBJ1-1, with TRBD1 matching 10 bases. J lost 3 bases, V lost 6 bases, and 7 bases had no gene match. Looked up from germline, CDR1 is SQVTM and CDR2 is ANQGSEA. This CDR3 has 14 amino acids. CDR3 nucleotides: TGCAGCGTCCCCGGGACAGGGGCGGACACTGAAGCTTTCTTT. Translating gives CSVPGTGADTEAFF.

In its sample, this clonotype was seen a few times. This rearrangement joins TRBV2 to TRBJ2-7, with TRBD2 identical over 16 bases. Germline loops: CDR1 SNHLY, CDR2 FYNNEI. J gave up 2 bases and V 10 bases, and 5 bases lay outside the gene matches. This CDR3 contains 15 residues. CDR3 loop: CATGTSGRVAYEQYF. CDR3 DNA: TGTGCCACCGGGACTAGCGGGAGGGTGGCCTACGAGCAGTACTTC.

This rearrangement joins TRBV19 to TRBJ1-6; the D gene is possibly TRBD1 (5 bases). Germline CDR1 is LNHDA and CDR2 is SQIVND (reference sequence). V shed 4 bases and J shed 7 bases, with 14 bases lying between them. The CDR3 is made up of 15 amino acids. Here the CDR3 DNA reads TGTGCCAGTAGTACTACAGGTCCCGAGAATTCACCCCTCCACTTT. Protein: CASSTTGPENSPLHF.

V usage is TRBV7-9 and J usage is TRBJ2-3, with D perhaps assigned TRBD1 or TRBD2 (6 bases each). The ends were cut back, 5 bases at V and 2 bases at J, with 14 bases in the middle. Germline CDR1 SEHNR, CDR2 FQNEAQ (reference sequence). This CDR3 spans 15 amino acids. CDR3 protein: CASSMGGTPTDTQYF. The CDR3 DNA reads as TGTGCCAGCAGCATGGGGGGCACCCCCACAGATACGCAGTATTTT.

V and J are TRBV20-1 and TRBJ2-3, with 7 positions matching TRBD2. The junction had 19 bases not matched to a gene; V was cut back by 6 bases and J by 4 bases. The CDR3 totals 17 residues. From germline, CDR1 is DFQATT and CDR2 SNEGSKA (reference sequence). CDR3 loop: CSARRGLVAFGADTQYF. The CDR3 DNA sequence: TGCAGTGCCAGGAGAGGACTAGTTGCGTTTGGGGCAGATACGCAGTATTTT.

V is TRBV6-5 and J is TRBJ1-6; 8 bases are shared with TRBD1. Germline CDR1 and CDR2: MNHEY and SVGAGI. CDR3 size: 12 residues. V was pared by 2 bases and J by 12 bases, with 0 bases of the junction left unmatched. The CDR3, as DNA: TGTGCCAGCAGTTACGACAGGGGACCCCTCCACTTT. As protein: CASSYDRGPLHF.

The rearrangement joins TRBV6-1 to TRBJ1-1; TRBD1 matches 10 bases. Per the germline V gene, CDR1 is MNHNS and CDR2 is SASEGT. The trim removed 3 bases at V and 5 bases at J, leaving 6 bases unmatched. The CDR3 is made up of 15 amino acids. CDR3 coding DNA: TGTGCCAGCAGTGATCCGGGACAGGGGAGAACTGAAGCTTTCTTT. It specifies CASSDPGQGRTEAFF.